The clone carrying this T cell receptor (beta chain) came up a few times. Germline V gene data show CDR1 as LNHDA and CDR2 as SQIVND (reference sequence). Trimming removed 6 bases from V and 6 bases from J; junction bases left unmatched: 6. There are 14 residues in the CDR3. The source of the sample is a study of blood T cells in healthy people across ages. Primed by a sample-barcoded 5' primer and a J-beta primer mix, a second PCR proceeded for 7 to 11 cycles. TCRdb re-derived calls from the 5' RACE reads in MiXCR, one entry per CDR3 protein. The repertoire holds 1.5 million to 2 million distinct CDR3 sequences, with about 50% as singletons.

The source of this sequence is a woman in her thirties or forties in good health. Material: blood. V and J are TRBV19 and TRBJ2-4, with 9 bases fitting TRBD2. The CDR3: CASRTSGSGNIQYF. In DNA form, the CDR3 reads TGTGCCAGTAGGACTAGCGGTTCGGGAAACATTCAGTACTTC.